The TCR beta chain under discussion was sequenced for a study of response to subunit inactivated influenza vaccine. One entry per CDR3 protein, called by TCRdb with MiXCR from the RT-PCR reads. This table has almost 600,000 distinct CDR3 sequences, around 13% appearing once. Points on this clonotype: Its antigen is not known.

Study-wide results and caveats: Few additional T cells are recruited per seasonal influenza vaccination, authors suggested.

This clonotype was obtained from a man over 45 who received an inactivated influenza vaccine. The sequenced sample was PBMCs from blood, obtained less than 13 days after vaccination.

CDR3 DNA sequence: TGTGCCACCAGTGATTATGGCGCCGATTACAATGAGCAGTTCTTC. Translating gives CATSDYGADYNEQFF. V is TRBV24-1 and J is TRBJ2-1; D is undetermined. The CDR3 covers 15 residues. Per germline, CDR1 KGHDR and CDR2 SFDVKD. Trimming removed 2 bases at V and 4 bases at J, with 11 bases between.